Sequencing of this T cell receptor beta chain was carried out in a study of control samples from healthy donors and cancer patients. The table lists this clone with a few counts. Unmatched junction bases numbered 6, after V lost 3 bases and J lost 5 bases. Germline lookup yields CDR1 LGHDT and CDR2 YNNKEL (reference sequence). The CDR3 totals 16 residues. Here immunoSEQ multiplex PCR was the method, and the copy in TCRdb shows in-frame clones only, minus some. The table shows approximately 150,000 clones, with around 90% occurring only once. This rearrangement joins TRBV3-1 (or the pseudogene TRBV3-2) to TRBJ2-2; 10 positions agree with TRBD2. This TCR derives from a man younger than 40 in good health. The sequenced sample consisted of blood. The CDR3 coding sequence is TGTGCCAGCAGCCAGGGTTTAGCGGGGGGAACCGGGGAGCTGTTTTTT. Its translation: CASSQGLAGGTGELFF.